The source of this TCR beta chain is a study of OX40 agonist ivuxolimab in advanced cancers. This clone was counted between two and nine times. The CDR3 totals 14 residues. Germline assignment: CDR1 LNHDA and CDR2 SQIVND (reference sequence). V was trimmed by 5 bases and J by 5 bases, leaving 15 bases between them. Here immunoSEQ multiplex PCR was the method, and the copy in TCRdb shows in-frame clones only, minus some. The profile shows tens of thousands of clones, about 83% of them singletons. This sequence originates from an adult with an advanced solid tumor such as melanoma, head and neck, liver or kidney cancer. The V gene is TRBV19, the J gene TRBJ2-5; D is undetermined. The specimen was CD4+ or CD8+ T cells sorted from blood, collected in a trial of the OX40 agonist ivuxolimab. The CDR3 spells CASSEDGRLETQYF. In DNA form, the CDR3 reads TGTGCCAGTAGTGAGGATGGACGGTTGGAGACCCAGTACTTC.